This TCR beta chain was recorded in a study of T cell changes during pregnancy in multiple sclerosis (dated by TCRdb to about 2019). The study in broad terms: The study looked at changes in the T cell repertoire across pregnancy in women with multiple sclerosis.

Comment on this clone: Its cognate antigen has yet to be identified. The record has no base qualities; no much larger clone is one base away.

To prepare the library, the immunoSEQ multiplex PCR assay was applied. The table comes from immuneACCESS by way of TCRdb, which keeps in-frame sequences with V and J called. Part of the clones is missing from these tables; in studies checked, under half for an unresolved V gene and the rest for unknown reasons. The sample records around 100,000 clones, approximately 90% of which are singletons. The ten top clones hold less than 2% of the sample. V gives up 0 bases and J gives up 4 bases, and the segment between their germline ends measures 10 bases. As encoded in the germline V gene, CDR1 is SGHRS while CDR2 is YFSETQ. The CDR3 has 15 amino acids, counting the end cysteine and phenylalanine. Just CDR3 DNA is preserved here, 45 bases in frame from base 1.

The clonotype was recovered from a female donor with multiple sclerosis, enrolled in a pregnancy study. The input for sequencing was peripheral blood, taken in the third trimester of pregnancy. The rearranged chain carries TRBV5-1 and TRBJ1-4; a weak D assignment points to TRBD1 (5 bases agree). The CDR3 amino acid sequence is: CASSLGQIINEKLFF. The DNA sequence is TGCGCCAGCAGCTTGGGACAGATTATTAATGAAAAACTGTTTTTT.